This TCR beta chain was identified in a study of control samples from healthy donors and cancer patients (dated by TCRdb to between 2020 and 2021). The library was obtained by the immunoSEQ multiplex PCR assay. TCRdb mirrors the immuneACCESS table, restricted to in-frame sequences. Some clones are absent from its copies; in checked studies, under half trace to an unresolved V gene, and the reason for the others is unknown. The sample data list some 150,000 clones, and roughly 89% of these were observed just once. Over 1.2% of the sample lies in the top ten. Spanning cysteine to phenylalanine, the CDR3 consists of 18 amino acids. Only the CDR3 portion is preserved as DNA: 54 bases, with reading frame beginning at the first base. The junction carries 18 bases between V and J, which are trimmed by 3 bases and 0 bases respectively. Via the germline V gene, CDR1 is SGHRS and CDR2 YFSETQ. To note about this clone: Its antigen is currently not known. Base qualities are missing; no much larger clone stands one base away.

The sequence came from a woman aged 25 to 39 in good health. Sample: blood. The sequence links TRBV5-1 to TRBJ2-2; the D gene is possibly TRBD1, with 6 bases matching. The CDR3 reads as follows: CASSYYLTGPSNTGELFF. In nucleotide form, the sequence is TGCGCCAGCAGCTACTACCTGACAGGCCCCTCGAACACCGGGGAGCTGTTTTTT.